The 18 T cell receptor beta chains given below trace back to one sample, sequenced in a study of cytomegalovirus exposure and HLA in healthy donors. Primers: 60 Vbeta forward and 13 Jbeta reverse. Assay used: immunoSEQ multiplex PCR; TCRdb lists only in-frame clones, some missing. The repertoire consists of fewer than 200,000 clones, with roughly 82% occurring once and the leading ten covering 1.5%. The sequencing sample was made of PBMCs. The receptor source for this set is a girl aged 5-17 years in good health and CMV-seropositive.

The chain uses TRBV7-9 and TRBJ2-6; D not certain. Trimming left V 5 bases short and J 1 base short, with 9 bases between. Germline V lookup: CDR1 SEHNR, CDR2 FQNEAQ (reference sequence). CDR3 length: 15 amino acids. The CDR3 DNA is TGTGCCAGCAGCCCGCAGTATTCTGGGGCCAACGTCCTGACTTTC. This codes for CASSPQYSGANVLTF.

The chain couples TRBV11-2 to TRBJ1-2; the D is unclear. The CDR3 is 13 amino acids. Germline-derived CDR1 and CDR2 are SGHAT and FQNNGV. V shed 2 bases and J shed 6 bases, with 10 bases lying between them. CDR3 in DNA: TGTGCCAGCAGCTTACAAGAGGAAGATGGCTACACCTTC. Translation: CASSLQEEDGYTF.

The chain recombines TRBV5-6 with TRBJ1-5; D remains ambiguous. The CDR3 runs 16 residues. Trimming cost V 4 bases and J 0 bases, with 14 bases left between them. The germline V gene has CDR1 SGHDT and CDR2 YYEEEE. The CDR3: CASSILTAHSNQPQHF. DNA of the CDR3: TGTGCCAGCAGCATACTCACAGCTCATAGCAATCAGCCCCAGCATTTT.

The chain couples TRBV6-1 to TRBJ2-7, with 7 bases lining up with TRBD2. The CDR3 runs 13 residues. The germline V gene has CDR1 MNHNS and CDR2 SASEGT. J gave up 2 bases and V 8 bases, and 6 bases lay outside the gene matches. For the CDR3, the DNA is TGTGCCAGCGGTGGGACTACAACCTACGAGCAGTACTTC. It yields the protein CASGGTTTYEQYF.

The V and J genes are TRBV2 and TRBJ2-1; 11 bases fit TRBD1. V lost 4 bases to trimming and J lost 5 bases; unmatched junction nucleotides: 4. The CDR3 extends over 15 amino acids. Germline V gene data show CDR1 as SNHLY and CDR2 as FYNNEI. CDR3: CASSGGQGAHNEQFF. CDR3 in DNA: TGTGCCAGCAGTGGCGGACAGGGGGCTCACAATGAGCAGTTCTTC.

CDR3 region: CASSLGRGLPEQFF. As DNA, the CDR3 is TGTGCCAGCAGCTTAGGGAGAGGATTGCCTGAGCAGTTCTTC. This chain joins TRBV7-2 and TRBJ2-1; D not resolved. The CDR3 has 14 residues. Germline V gene lookup returns CDR1 SGHTA and CDR2 FQGNSA. V lost 1 base and J lost 9, with 13 bases in between.

This clone was seen only a few times. CDR3 in amino acids: CAWSLAPGPGNYGYTF. DNA of the CDR3: TGTGCCTGGAGTCTCGCCCCAGGGCCGGGTAACTATGGCTACACCTTC. This chain connects TRBV30 to TRBJ1-2, with TRBD1 as a possible D gene (5 bases). Germline values: CDR1 GTSNPN, CDR2 SVGIG (reference sequence). The CDR3 is 16 residues long. V dropped 2 bases and J dropped 1 base, with 17 bases sitting between them.

The V and J genes are TRBV19 and TRBJ1-5; D is undetermined. The CDR3 is 14 amino acids. Germline lookup yields CDR1 LNHDA and CDR2 SQIVND (reference sequence). V shed 3 bases and J shed 6 bases, with 12 bases lying between them. The CDR3 region is CASSMVGVGQPQHF. CDR3 coding DNA: TGTGCCAGTAGTATGGTCGGGGTAGGTCAGCCCCAGCATTTT.

V usage is TRBV6-1 and J usage is TRBJ2-6; D call uncertain. Trimming left V 3 bases short and J 0 bases short, with 6 bases between. CDR1 MNHNS and CDR2 SASEGT come from the germline V gene. This CDR3 spans 15 amino acids. CDR3 amino acids: CASSDQYSGANVLTF. The CDR3 DNA reads TGTGCCAGCAGTGACCAGTACTCTGGGGCCAACGTCCTGACTTTC.

This clone is a singleton in its sample. This chain connects TRBV5-1 to TRBJ2-3, with 9 bases aligning to TRBD2. The CDR3 length is 18 residues. Germline V lookup: CDR1 SGHRS, CDR2 YFSETQ. The junction had 17 bases not matched to a gene; V was cut back by 6 bases and J by 3 bases. CDR3 amino acids: CASNWRSRRGGSTDTQYF. The DNA for the CDR3 is TGCGCCAGCAATTGGAGGAGTCGGCGGGGGGGATCGACAGATACGCAGTATTTT.

The genes are TRBV28 and TRBJ2-7, with 9 bases lining up with TRBD1. J gave up 5 bases and V 7 bases, and 9 bases lay outside the gene matches. The CDR3 sequence is 14 residues long. Germline V CDR1 and CDR2: MDHEN, SYDVKM. CDR3 bases: TGTGCCAGCACCCCCGGACAGGGGACCCACGAGCAGTACTTC. It yields the protein CASTPGQGTHEQYF.

V gene TRBV2 combines with J gene TRBJ1-5; tentative D call: TRBD1 (5 bases). The CDR3 covers 16 residues. V gave up 6 bases and J gave up 0 bases, with 15 bases separating them. Germline CDR1 and CDR2: SNHLY and FYNNEI. CDR3 loop: CASSPRRTLSNQPQHF. Written as DNA, the CDR3 is TGTGCCAGCAGCCCAAGACGGACACTTAGCAATCAGCCCCAGCATTTT.

This clone came up once. The chain combines TRBV5-6 with TRBJ2-1, with TRBD2 as a possible D gene (5 bases). The V gene lost 0 bases and the J gene lost 8 bases, with 18 bases spanning the gap. In germline, CDR1 is SGHDT, CDR2 YYEEEE. The CDR3 is 16 residues long. CDR3 protein: CASSLANGGPNDEQFF. DNA of the CDR3: TGTGCCAGCAGCTTGGCCAATGGAGGTCCCAACGATGAGCAGTTCTTC.

J is TRBJ2-2 and V is TRBV5-1, with 8 bases lining up with TRBD2. This CDR3 has 16 amino acids. Per the germline V gene, CDR1 is SGHRS and CDR2 is YFSETQ. V shed 1 base and J 2 bases; nucleotides not matched to a gene: 4. CDR3: CASSLQLAGNTGELFF. The CDR3 coding sequence is TGCGCCAGCAGCTTGCAGCTAGCGGGTAACACCGGGGAGCTGTTTTTT.

The chain carries TRBV11-2 and TRBJ2-7; 7 nucleotides agree with TRBD1. The CDR3 is 14 residues long. CDR1 and CDR2 from the germline V gene are SGHAT and FQNNGV. V lost 3 bases to trimming and J lost 0 bases; unmatched junction nucleotides: 2. In DNA form, the CDR3 reads TGTGCCAGCAGCTTCGGGACAGACTCCTACGAGCAGTACTTC. The encoded protein is CASSFGTDSYEQYF. The full variable domain, its missing parts supplied by reference TRBV11-2 and TRBJ2-7, is EAGVAQSPRYKIIEKRQSVAFWCNPISGHATLYWYQQILGQGPKLLIQFQNNGVVDDSQLPKDRFSAERLKGVDSTLKIQPAKLEDSAVYLCASSFGTDSYEQYFGPGTRLTVT.

The J gene is TRBJ1-6, the V gene TRBV10-1; no definite D call. The germline V and J ends were trimmed by 3 bases and 9 bases, with 12 bases remaining between them. The CDR3 is 14 residues long. Germline V gene sequence: CDR1 WNHNN, CDR2 SYGVQD (reference sequence). The CDR3 sequence: CASSERGSGSPLHF. The CDR3 nucleotides read TGCGCCAGCAGTGAACGGGGATCGGGTTCACCCCTCCACTTT.

This clone was seen just once. The rearrangement links TRBV10-3 to TRBJ1-2, with D possibly matching TRBD1 (5 bases). The CDR3 covers 13 residues. V shed 3 bases and J shed 4 bases, with 9 bases lying between them. The germline CDR1 and CDR2 sequences are ENHRY and SYGVKD. CDR3 nucleotides: TGTGCCATCAGTGATCAGCAGGGCTATGGCTACACCTTC. This encodes CAISDQQGYGYTF.

The chain carries TRBV5-4 and TRBJ1-5; 7 nucleotides align to TRBD1. The junction had 8 bases not matched to a gene; V was cut back by 4 bases and J by 4 bases. Looked up from germline, CDR1 is SGHNT and CDR2 is YYREEE (reference sequence). The CDR3 consists of 15 residues. The CDR3 DNA follows: TGTGCCAGCAGCACCGGGACAGAACAAAATCAGCCCCAGCATTTT. It yields the protein CASSTGTEQNQPQHF.